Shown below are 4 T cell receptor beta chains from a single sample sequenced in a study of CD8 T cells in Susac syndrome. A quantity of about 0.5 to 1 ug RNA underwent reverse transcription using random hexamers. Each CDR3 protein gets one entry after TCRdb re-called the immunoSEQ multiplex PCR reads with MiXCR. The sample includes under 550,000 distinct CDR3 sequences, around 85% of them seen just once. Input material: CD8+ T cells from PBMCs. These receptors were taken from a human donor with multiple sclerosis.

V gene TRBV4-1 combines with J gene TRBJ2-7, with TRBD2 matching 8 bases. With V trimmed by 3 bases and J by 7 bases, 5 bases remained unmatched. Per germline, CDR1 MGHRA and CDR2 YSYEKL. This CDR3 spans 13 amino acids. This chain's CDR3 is CASSQGLVYEQYF. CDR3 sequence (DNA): TGCGCCAGCAGCCAGGGACTAGTATATGAGCAGTACTTC.

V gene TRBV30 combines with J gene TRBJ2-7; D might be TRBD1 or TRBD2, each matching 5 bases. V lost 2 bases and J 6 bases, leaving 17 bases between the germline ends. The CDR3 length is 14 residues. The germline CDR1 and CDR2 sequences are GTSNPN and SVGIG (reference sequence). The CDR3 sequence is CAWSLGTVSSEQYF. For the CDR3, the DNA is TGTGCCTGGAGTCTAGGGACGGTAAGCAGCGAGCAGTACTTC.

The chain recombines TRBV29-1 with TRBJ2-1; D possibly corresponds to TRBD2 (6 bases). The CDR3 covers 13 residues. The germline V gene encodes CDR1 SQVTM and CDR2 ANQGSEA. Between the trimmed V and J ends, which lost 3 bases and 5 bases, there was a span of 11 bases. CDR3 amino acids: CSVDWDLNNEQFF. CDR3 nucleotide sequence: TGCAGCGTTGACTGGGACTTAAACAATGAGCAGTTCTTC.

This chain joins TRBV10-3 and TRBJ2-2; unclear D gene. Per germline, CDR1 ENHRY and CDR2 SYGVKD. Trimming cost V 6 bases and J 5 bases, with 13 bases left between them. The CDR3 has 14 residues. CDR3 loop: CAIRAVLGTGELFF. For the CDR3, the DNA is TGTGCCATCAGGGCTGTCCTTGGAACCGGGGAGCTGTTTTTT.